What follows are 5 T cell receptor beta chains derived from one specimen sequenced in a study of blood T cell dynamics during melanoma immunotherapy. Documented time point: pre-treatment baseline. Data came from immunoSEQ multiplex PCR; TCRdb stores just in-frame clones and leaves some out. The sample includes 9,500 to 13,000 clones, less than 90% seen only once; the top ten take 10%. The source was blood, collected from a patient treated with checkpoint blockade. These receptors were taken from a human donor with melanoma.

The gene calls are TRBV11-2 and TRBJ2-7, with a weak D call TRBD1 (6 bases). This CDR3 spans 14 amino acids. V shed 5 bases and J shed 3 bases, with 14 bases lying between them. Looked up from germline, CDR1 is SGHAT and CDR2 is FQNNGV. The CDR3 sequence is CASSVGTLVYEQYF. CDR3 in DNA: TGTGCCAGCAGCGTCGGGACACTAGTCTACGAGCAGTACTTC.

The rearrangement uses TRBV6-6 and TRBJ1-1; the match to TRBD1 covers 8 bases. The CDR3 sequence is 13 residues long. Losses at the gene ends were 6 bases for V and 3 bases for J; bases not matched to a gene: 3. The V gene's germline CDR1 is MNHNY and CDR2 SVGAGI (reference sequence). CDR3 nucleotides: TGTGCCAGCAGACAGGGGGGGGACACTGAAGCTTTCTTT. Protein product: CASRQGGDTEAFF.

The rearrangement joins TRBV9 to TRBJ2-1; weak D call: TRBD2 (6 bases). The CDR3 loop spans 16 amino acids. Germline V gene lookup returns CDR1 SGDLS and CDR2 YYNGEE. The ends were cut back, 3 bases at V and 2 bases at J, with 15 bases in the middle. CDR3 bases: TGTGCCAGCAGCGCCGGAGGGGATCCCGCCTACAATGAGCAGTTCTTC. It yields the protein CASSAGGDPAYNEQFF. Based on the CDR3 plus reference TRBV9 and TRBJ2-1, the full variable domain is DSGVTQTPKHLITATGQRVTLRCSPRSGDLSVYWYQQSLDQGLQFLIQYYNGEERAKGNILERFSAQQFPDLHSELNLSSLELGDSALYFCASSAGGDPAYNEQFFGPGTRLTVL.

V usage is TRBV27 and J usage is TRBJ2-1; no reliable D call. The CDR3 loop spans 16 amino acids. CDR1 is MNHEY and CDR2 is SMNVEV in the germline V gene (reference sequence). V shed 5 bases and J shed 0 bases, with 14 bases lying between them. CDR3 DNA: TGTGCCAGCAGTATGTACCTTAGGAGCTCCTACAATGAGCAGTTCTTC. Encoded protein: CASSMYLRSSYNEQFF.

This chain links TRBV5-1 with TRBJ1-1, with a tentative D call TRBD1 (6 bases). Germline V gene sequence: CDR1 SGHRS, CDR2 YFSETQ. This CDR3 is built from 12 residues. V lost 3 bases and J 6 bases, leaving 9 bases between the germline ends. CDR3 nucleotides: TGCGCCAGCAGCTGGGAGGGGGCTGAAGCTTTCTTT. Its protein is CASSWEGAEAFF.